A selection of T cell receptor beta chains follows, all from one sample in a study of T cell responses to AZD1222 COVID-19 vaccine. Profiling relied on immunoSEQ multiplex PCR, and the TCRdb table lists in-frame clones only, not all of them. Of fewer than 90,000 clones in the sample, approximately 91% were seen once. The material sequenced was peripheral blood, taken on day 0 of AZD1222 vaccination. The receptors here all came from an adult in good health. The CDR3 runs from the conserved cysteine through the conserved F or W. A D gene is named only where the DNA matches it firmly. The size field is filled for only some rows; it gives once, few, many or a size class.

j_call: TRBJ1-1; cdr3_length: 16; clone_size: .; d_call: TRBD1; v_call: TRBV2; cdr3_aa: CASSATPGQGDTEAFF; cdr3_nt: TGTGCCAGCAGTGCCACGCCGGGACAGGGGGACACTGAAGCTTTCTTT
j_call: TRBJ1-6; cdr3_length: 17; clone_size: .; d_call: .; v_call: TRBV5-1; cdr3_aa: CASSLALGQPNNSPLHF; cdr3_nt: TGCGCCAGCAGCTTGGCTCTTGGACAGCCCAATAATTCACCCCTCCACTTT
j_call: TRBJ2-1; cdr3_length: 13; clone_size: .; d_call: .; v_call: TRBV19; cdr3_aa: CASKVRGINEQFF; cdr3_nt: TGTGCCAGTAAAGTCAGGGGAATCAATGAGCAGTTCTTC
j_call: TRBJ1-2; cdr3_length: 11; clone_size: .; d_call: .; v_call: TRBV1; cdr3_aa: CTSSLLPGYTF; cdr3_nt: TGCACCAGCAGCTTACTACCGGGCTACACCTTC
j_call: TRBJ2-7; cdr3_length: 12; clone_size: .; d_call: .; v_call: TRBV6-1; cdr3_aa: CASSEGAYEQYF; cdr3_nt: TGTGCCAGCAGTGAGGGCGCGTACGAGCAGTACTTC
j_call: TRBJ2-1; cdr3_length: 16; clone_size: .; d_call: TRBD2; v_call: TRBV18; cdr3_aa: CASSPTGLATTNEQFF; cdr3_nt: TGTGCCAGCTCACCGACGGGACTAGCGACAACCAATGAGCAGTTCTTC
j_call: TRBJ1-2; cdr3_length: 12; clone_size: .; d_call: TRBD1; v_call: TRBV23-1; cdr3_aa: CARGQGQNGYTF; cdr3_nt: TGCGCCAGAGGACAGGGGCAGAATGGCTACACCTTC
j_call: TRBJ2-6; cdr3_length: 15; clone_size: once; d_call: .; v_call: TRBV7-6; cdr3_aa: CASSFLLSGANVLTF; cdr3_nt: TGTGCCAGCAGCTTCCTTCTCTCTGGGGCCAACGTCCTGACTTTC
j_call: TRBJ2-1; cdr3_length: 15; clone_size: .; d_call: .; v_call: TRBV25-1; cdr3_aa: CASSDGTLSYNEQFF; cdr3_nt: TGTGCCAGCAGTGACGGGACACTCTCCTACAATGAGCAGTTCTTC
j_call: TRBJ2-1; cdr3_length: 13; clone_size: .; d_call: TRBD1; v_call: TRBV24-1; cdr3_aa: CATSDITGVKQFF; cdr3_nt: TGTGCCACCAGTGATATTACAGGGGTCAAGCAGTTCTTC
j_call: TRBJ1-4; cdr3_length: 14; clone_size: .; d_call: .; v_call: TRBV7-9; cdr3_aa: CASSLYSGNEKLFF; cdr3_nt: TGTGCCAGCAGCTTATACAGCGGGAATGAAAAACTGTTTTTT
j_call: TRBJ1-2; cdr3_length: 15; clone_size: .; d_call: .; v_call: TRBV19; cdr3_aa: CASTQSGTHNYGYTF; cdr3_nt: TGTGCCAGCACCCAATCCGGGACACATAACTATGGCTACACCTTC
j_call: TRBJ2-2; cdr3_length: 15; clone_size: .; d_call: .; v_call: TRBV3-1/TRBV3-2; cdr3_aa: CASSQGTHYTGELFF; cdr3_nt: TGTGCCAGCAGCCAGGGAACACACTACACCGGGGAGCTGTTTTTT
j_call: TRBJ1-1; cdr3_length: 13; clone_size: .; d_call: .; v_call: TRBV29-1; cdr3_aa: CSVQRQTNTEAFF; cdr3_nt: TGCAGCGTTCAAAGACAGACGAACACTGAAGCTTTCTTT
j_call: TRBJ1-6; cdr3_length: 14; clone_size: .; d_call: TRBD1; v_call: TRBV19; cdr3_aa: CASSTTGGAGPLHF; cdr3_nt: TGTGCCAGTAGTACAACAGGGGGCGCGGGACCCCTCCACTTT
j_call: TRBJ2-7; cdr3_length: 15; clone_size: .; d_call: .; v_call: TRBV28; cdr3_aa: CASSLFQGAYYEQYF; cdr3_nt: TGTGCCAGCAGTTTATTCCAGGGCGCATACTACGAGCAGTACTTC
j_call: TRBJ2-2; cdr3_length: 17; clone_size: .; d_call: .; v_call: TRBV11-2; cdr3_aa: CASRSPGASGNTGELFF; cdr3_nt: TGTGCCAGCAGATCTCCCGGGGCCTCGGGGAACACCGGGGAGCTGTTTTTT
j_call: TRBJ1-3; cdr3_length: 15; clone_size: .; d_call: TRBD1; v_call: TRBV5-1; cdr3_aa: CASRRSQGAGNTIYF; cdr3_nt: TGCGCCAGCAGGCGGAGCCAGGGGGCTGGAAACACCATATATTTT
j_call: TRBJ1-2; cdr3_length: 15; clone_size: few; d_call: .; v_call: TRBV7-5; cdr3_aa: CVRRLAEGLGYGYTF; cdr3_nt: TGTGTCAGAAGGTTGGCGGAGGGTCTAGGCTATGGCTACACCTTC
j_call: TRBJ2-1; cdr3_length: 13; clone_size: .; d_call: .; v_call: TRBV7-2; cdr3_aa: CASSLEVYNEQFF; cdr3_nt: TGTGCCAGCAGCTTAGAGGTCTACAATGAGCAGTTCTTC
j_call: TRBJ2-3; cdr3_length: 16; clone_size: .; d_call: TRBD2; v_call: TRBV11-2; cdr3_aa: CASSLGGGRVTDTQYF; cdr3_nt: TGTGCCAGCAGCTTAGGGGGAGGGAGAGTCACAGATACGCAGTATTTT
j_call: TRBJ2-4; cdr3_length: 12; clone_size: .; d_call: .; v_call: TRBV30; cdr3_aa: CAWSAGGNIQYF; cdr3_nt: TGTGCCTGGAGTGCAGGGGGGAACATTCAGTACTTC
j_call: TRBJ1-1; cdr3_length: 16; clone_size: few; d_call: .; v_call: TRBV2; cdr3_aa: CASSEAVNARATEAFF; cdr3_nt: TGTGCCAGCAGTGAAGCGGTCAACGCACGGGCCACTGAAGCTTTCTTT
j_call: TRBJ1-1; cdr3_length: 16; clone_size: .; d_call: .; v_call: TRBV28; cdr3_aa: CASEGQGGSTGTEAFF; cdr3_nt: TGTGCCAGCGAGGGTCAAGGGGGGTCTACGGGCACTGAAGCTTTCTTT
j_call: TRBJ1-1; cdr3_length: 14; clone_size: .; d_call: TRBD1; v_call: TRBV28; cdr3_aa: CASIQLGDSRRAFF; cdr3_nt: TGTGCCAGCATTCAACTAGGGGACAGTCGTCGGGCTTTCTTT
j_call: TRBJ2-1; cdr3_length: 15; clone_size: .; d_call: .; v_call: TRBV9; cdr3_aa: CASSVLGTPYNEQFF; cdr3_nt: TGTGCCAGCAGCGTGCTCGGGACCCCCTACAATGAGCAGTTCTTC
j_call: TRBJ1-1; cdr3_length: 15; clone_size: .; d_call: TRBD1; v_call: TRBV7-2; cdr3_aa: CASSPTGAKYTEAFF; cdr3_nt: TGTGCCAGCAGCCCGACAGGGGCTAAATACACTGAAGCTTTCTTT
j_call: TRBJ2-3; cdr3_length: 12; clone_size: .; d_call: TRBD1; v_call: TRBV29-1; cdr3_aa: CSHIQGTDTQYF; cdr3_nt: TGCAGCCATATACAGGGGACAGATACGCAGTATTTT
j_call: TRBJ1-4; cdr3_length: 12; clone_size: .; d_call: .; v_call: TRBV28; cdr3_aa: CASSLSVEKLFF; cdr3_nt: TGTGCCAGCAGTTTATCAGTCGAAAAACTGTTTTTT
j_call: TRBJ1-2; cdr3_length: 14; clone_size: .; d_call: .; v_call: TRBV19; cdr3_aa: CASSISRDVYGYTF; cdr3_nt: TGTGCCAGTAGTATCTCCAGGGACGTATATGGCTACACCTTC
j_call: TRBJ1-3; cdr3_length: 15; clone_size: .; d_call: .; v_call: TRBV7-8; cdr3_aa: CASSLGRTSGNTIYF; cdr3_nt: TGTGCCAGCAGCTTAGGGAGAACGTCTGGAAACACCATATATTTT
j_call: TRBJ1-3; cdr3_length: 16; clone_size: .; d_call: .; v_call: TRBV3-1/TRBV3-2; cdr3_aa: CASSQDMVSAGNTIYF; cdr3_nt: TGTGCCAGCAGTCAAGACATGGTTTCTGCTGGAAACACCATATATTTT
j_call: TRBJ2-7; cdr3_length: 13; clone_size: .; d_call: TRBD1; v_call: TRBV15; cdr3_aa: CATGTGQSYEQYF; cdr3_nt: TGTGCCACAGGGACAGGACAGTCCTACGAGCAGTACTTC
j_call: TRBJ1-4; cdr3_length: 15; clone_size: .; d_call: .; v_call: TRBV15; cdr3_aa: CATSRDGTGEEKLFF; cdr3_nt: TGTGCCACCAGCAGAGATGGGACGGGTGAGGAAAAACTGTTTTTT
j_call: TRBJ2-3; cdr3_length: 13; clone_size: .; d_call: .; v_call: TRBV7-9; cdr3_aa: CASSPRGPDTQYF; cdr3_nt: TGTGCCAGCAGCCCCCGAGGGCCAGATACGCAGTATTTT
j_call: TRBJ2-1; cdr3_length: 16; clone_size: .; d_call: .; v_call: TRBV28; cdr3_aa: CASTPAGRFAYNEQFF; cdr3_nt: TGTGCCAGCACCCCGGCGGGCAGGTTTGCCTACAATGAGCAGTTCTTC
j_call: TRBJ1-5; cdr3_length: 14; clone_size: .; d_call: .; v_call: TRBV7-9; cdr3_aa: CASSLVGGNQPQHF; cdr3_nt: TGTGCCAGCAGCTTAGTCGGGGGCAATCAGCCCCAGCATTTT
j_call: TRBJ2-3; cdr3_length: 15; clone_size: once; d_call: .; v_call: TRBV27; cdr3_aa: CASSLPTDRSDTQYF; cdr3_nt: TGTGCCAGCAGTTTACCCACGGACAGATCAGATACGCAGTATTTT
j_call: TRBJ2-3; cdr3_length: 15; clone_size: .; d_call: .; v_call: TRBV11-2; cdr3_aa: CASSLGGLVTDTQYF; cdr3_nt: TGTGCCAGCAGCTTAGGGGGCCTAGTAACAGATACGCAGTATTTT
j_call: TRBJ1-5; cdr3_length: 13; clone_size: .; d_call: .; v_call: TRBV24-1; cdr3_aa: CATSVGRDQPQHF; cdr3_nt: TGTGCCACCAGTGTGGGTAGGGACCAGCCCCAGCATTTT
j_call: TRBJ1-1; cdr3_length: 14; clone_size: .; d_call: .; v_call: TRBV28; cdr3_aa: CASNTGRGRGKAFF; cdr3_nt: TGTGCCAGCAATACGGGAAGGGGTCGAGGGAAAGCTTTCTTT
j_call: TRBJ2-7; cdr3_length: 13; clone_size: once; d_call: TRBD1; v_call: TRBV30; cdr3_aa: CAWTTGQTYEQYF; cdr3_nt: TGTGCCTGGACCACGGGACAGACCTACGAGCAGTACTTC
j_call: TRBJ1-5; cdr3_length: 15; clone_size: .; d_call: TRBD1; v_call: TRBV6-1; cdr3_aa: CASSEETGVDQPQHF; cdr3_nt: TGTGCCAGCAGTGAAGAGACAGGGGTCGATCAGCCCCAGCATTTT
j_call: TRBJ2-7; cdr3_length: 12; clone_size: .; d_call: .; v_call: TRBV30; cdr3_aa: CAWSNQGNEQYF; cdr3_nt: TGTGCCTGGAGTAACCAGGGGAACGAGCAGTACTTC
j_call: TRBJ1-2; cdr3_length: 13; clone_size: .; d_call: .; v_call: TRBV10-1; cdr3_aa: CASSETGFYGYTF; cdr3_nt: TGCGCCAGCAGTGAGACCGGGTTCTATGGCTACACCTTC